A single sample is the source of the 5 T cell receptor beta chains below, sequenced in a study of T cell responses to AZD1222 COVID-19 vaccine. Clones were sequenced by immunoSEQ multiplex PCR, and TCRdb holds only the in-frame ones, with some missing. The sample comprises more than 100,000 clones, 87% of which are singletons, and roughly 1.3% rests with the top ten. The specimen comprised peripheral blood, sampled on day 0 of AZD1222 vaccination. These TCRs come from an adult in good health.

This chain connects TRBV3-1 (or the pseudogene TRBV3-2) to TRBJ2-7, with D perhaps TRBD1 (5 bases). The CDR3 consists of 14 residues. Germline V gene data show CDR1 as LGHDT and CDR2 as YNNKEL (reference sequence). With 9 bases removed from V and 1 base from J, the gap between germline ends came to 16 bases. CDR3 amino acids: CASTPQGSSYEQYF. The DNA for the CDR3 is TGTGCCAGTACGCCCCAGGGTTCGTCCTACGAGCAGTACTTC.

A single count supports this clone. The chain is built from TRBV29-1 and TRBJ2-3; D is uncertain. Between the trimmed V and J ends, which lost 5 bases and 7 bases, there was a span of 1 base. Germline-derived CDR1 and CDR2 are SQVTM and ANQGSEA. The CDR3 is made up of 8 amino acids. CDR3 nucleotides: TGCAGCGTTAATACGCAGTATTTT. Its translation is CSVNTQYF.

DNA for the CDR3: TGCGCCAGCAGCTCGAGGTCGGAGATATCCACAGATACGCAGTATTTT. This encodes CASSSRSEISTDTQYF. This chain joins TRBV4-1 and TRBJ2-3, with D hard to call. Trimming removed 5 bases at V and 2 bases at J, with 17 bases between. Germline V gene sequence: CDR1 MGHRA, CDR2 YSYEKL. The CDR3 is 16 amino acids.

The chain recombines TRBV7-9 with TRBJ1-1, with TRBD1 matching 9 bases. The V gene's germline CDR1 is SEHNR and CDR2 FQNEAQ (reference sequence). Trimming removed 6 bases from V and 1 base from J; junction bases left unmatched: 18. This CDR3 has 19 amino acids. The CDR3 DNA follows: TGTGCCAGCAGTTCCACCCTCCCCCGGGACAGGGCCCCGAACACTGAAGCTTTCTTT. This sequence encodes CASSSTLPRDRAPNTEAFF.

The chain has TRBV3-1 (or the pseudogene TRBV3-2) and TRBJ1-1; D unclear. CDR3 length: 14 residues. The germline CDR1 and CDR2 sequences are LGHDT and YNNKEL (reference sequence). Trimming stripped 2 bases from V and 1 base from J, with 8 bases between. CDR3 coding DNA: TGTGCCAGCAGCCAATCAGAGGGGAACACTGAAGCTTTCTTT. Translated, it gives CASSQSEGNTEAFF.